Following are 21 T cell receptor beta chains from one sample sequenced in a study of Tregs in tolerant kidney transplant recipients. Mixed chimerism was transient after nonmyeloablative marrow transplants from related graft donors. Method: immunoSEQ multiplex PCR; TCRdb's copy keeps in-frame clones and lacks some. Among about 64,000 clones listed, over 75% were seen once. The starting material was CD4+ T cells from blood (PBMCs), obtained 6 months after the transplant. These receptors came from a human patient who received a combined kidney and bone marrow transplant. These T cells may partly come from the graft donor.

The chain combines TRBV7-8 with TRBJ1-1; D is undetermined. Trimming cost V 2 bases and J 1 base, with 5 bases left between them. The germline V gene encodes CDR1 SGHVS and CDR2 FQNEAQ. The CDR3 is 13 amino acids. Here the CDR3 DNA reads TGTGCCAGCAGCTTAAGCCGGAACACTGAAGCTTTCTTT. It codes for CASSLSRNTEAFF.

This clone occurred once. In nucleotides, the CDR3 is TGTGCCAGCAGCCCAGACCTAGCGGCTGCCAACACCGGGGAGCTGTTTTTT. Protein product: CASSPDLAAANTGELFF. The chain recombines TRBV5-4 with TRBJ2-2, with 7 bases identical to TRBD2. The CDR3 extends over 17 amino acids. Losses at the gene ends were 4 bases for V and 2 bases for J; bases not matched to a gene: 11. From germline, CDR1 is SGHNT and CDR2 YYREEE (reference sequence). The whole variable domain, remainder taken from reference TRBV5-4 and TRBJ2-2, is ETGVTQSPTHLIKTRGQQVTLRCSSQSGHNTVSWYQQALGQGPQFIFQYYREEENGRGNFPPRFSGLQFPNYSSELNVNALELDDSALYLCASSPDLAAANTGELFFGEGSRLTVL.

V and J are TRBV5-1 and TRBJ2-3; the match to TRBD2 covers 9 bases. The CDR3 is made up of 16 amino acids. J gave up 2 bases and V 0 bases, and 4 bases lay outside the gene matches. The germline V gene has CDR1 SGHRS and CDR2 YFSETQ. The CDR3 DNA sequence: TGCGCCAGCAGCTTGGTGCTAGCGGGGCACACAGATACGCAGTATTTT. Its translation is CASSLVLAGHTDTQYF.

This clone was observed a single time. The rearrangement joins TRBV7-6 to TRBJ2-7; 10 positions match TRBD2. The CDR3 covers 14 residues. Germline CDR1 reads SGHVS; CDR2 reads FNYEAQ. Losses at the gene ends were 5 bases for V and 3 bases for J; bases not matched to a gene: 4. The CDR3 nucleotides read TGTGCCAGCAGCCGCTCTAGCGGGAGCTACGAGCAGTACTTC. It specifies CASSRSSGSYEQYF.

With respect to this clone: At one end the junction does not follow the germline gene, possibly because of a read error. CDR3 amino acids: CAGSRGAFQETQYF. CDR3 bases: TGTGCCGGCAGCCGCGGGGCATTCCAAGAGACCCAGTACTTC. This chain links TRBV27 with TRBJ2-5; the D gene is possibly TRBD2 (6 bases). Germline V gene sequence: CDR1 MNHEY, CDR2 SMNVEV (reference sequence). The CDR3 totals 14 residues.

The sample holds one count of this clone. The V gene is TRBV14, the J gene TRBJ1-2; no clear D gene. This CDR3 is 17 amino acids long. V was clipped by 3 bases and J by 2 bases, with 19 bases between them. Germline V gene data show CDR1 as SGHDN and CDR2 as FVKESK. CDR3 in DNA: TGTGCCAGCAGCCACATAGAACGAGGTTTCGGAAACTATGGCTACACCTTC. As protein: CASSHIERGFGNYGYTF.

The V and J genes are TRBV29-1 and TRBJ2-1; TRBD2 agrees at 11 bases. The J segment lost 3 bases and the V segment lost 7 bases, leaving 2 bases of the junction unmatched. The CDR3 totals 13 residues. Germline values: CDR1 SQVTM, CDR2 ANQGSEA. CDR3 amino acids: CSGGLAVYNEQFF. CDR3 in DNA: TGCAGCGGGGGACTAGCGGTCTACAATGAGCAGTTCTTC.

The chain is built from TRBV4-2 and TRBJ2-5, with TRBD2 identical over 11 bases. CDR1 and CDR2 (germline): LGHNA, YNFKEQ. This CDR3 comprises 17 residues. V was pared by 3 bases and J by 2 bases, with 8 bases of the junction left unmatched. The CDR3 DNA follows: TGTGCCAGCAGCCAGAGGACTAGCGGGTACCAACAAGAGACCCAGTACTTC. Translation: CASSQRTSGYQQETQYF.

V is TRBV29-1 and J is TRBJ1-2; 7 nucleotides match TRBD1. The CDR3 is 14 amino acids. Germline V lookup: CDR1 SQVTM, CDR2 ANQGSEA. The CDR3 reads CSATAFDRALGYTF. Written as DNA, the CDR3 is TGCAGTGCCACCGCCTTCGACAGGGCCCTTGGCTACACCTTC.

This clone showed up just once. The chain is built from TRBV7-3 and TRBJ2-2, with TRBD2 matching 7 bases. The CDR3 is 12 amino acids. CDR1 is SGHTA, CDR2 FQGTGA, per germline. The junction had 1 base not matched to a gene; V was cut back by 5 bases and J by 7 bases. CDR3 coding DNA: TGTGCCAGCAGCGCGGGGGTCGGGGAGCTGTTTTTT. Amino acids: CASSAGVGELFF.

This clone was detected a few times. This rearrangement joins TRBV5-1 to TRBJ1-5; 10 bases line up with TRBD1. CDR1 and CDR2 (germline): SGHRS, YFSETQ. The CDR3 extends over 14 amino acids. V dropped 3 bases and J dropped 4; count of bases not matched to a gene: 1. In DNA form, the CDR3 reads TGCGCCAGCAGCTGGACAGGGGGGAATCAGCCCCAGCATTTT. Encoded protein: CASSWTGGNQPQHF.

This chain links TRBV18 with TRBJ1-1; tentative D call: TRBD1 (6 bases). This CDR3 contains 12 residues. Trimming removed 5 bases from V and 8 bases from J, with 12 bases in between. CDR1 is KGHSH, CDR2 LQKENI, per germline. The CDR3 sequence is CASSSWTAEAFF. CDR3 nucleotide sequence: TGTGCCAGCTCATCGTGGACAGCCGAAGCTTTCTTT.

This sequence joins TRBV5-6 and TRBJ1-1; a possible D gene is TRBD1 (5 bases). The germline gives CDR1 SGHDT, CDR2 YYEEEE. The CDR3 extends over 14 amino acids. The ends were cut back, 0 bases at V and 3 bases at J, with 9 bases in the middle. In DNA, the CDR3 is TGTGCCAGCAGCTTGGCGGGGGGTCACACTGAAGCTTTCTTT. Translating gives CASSLAGGHTEAFF.

The V and J genes are TRBV7-8 and TRBJ1-3; the match to TRBD1 covers 8 bases. The CDR3 covers 20 residues. Trimming took 5 bases from V and 0 from J; bases not matched to a gene: 18. Germline CDR1 SGHVS, CDR2 FQNEAQ. The CDR3 spells CASSTRGTGQNIPSGNTIYF. For the CDR3, the DNA is TGTGCCAGCAGCACCCGAGGGACAGGCCAAAATATCCCCTCTGGAAACACCATATATTTT.

V is TRBV15 and J is TRBJ2-1, with D hard to call. V was pared by 4 bases and J by 0 bases, with 4 bases between. Per germline, CDR1 LNHNV and CDR2 YYDKDF (reference sequence). CDR3 length: 13 amino acids. DNA of the CDR3: TGTGCCACCAGCATTAGCTCCTACAATGAGCAGTTCTTC. Its translation is CATSISSYNEQFF.

This clone was found once. V gene TRBV27 combines with J gene TRBJ1-1; D is unclear. The germline V gene encodes CDR1 MNHEY and CDR2 SMNVEV (reference sequence). V was cut by 4 bases and J by 1 base, with 10 bases left in between. The CDR3 consists of 14 residues. The chain's CDR3 is CASSSNAGNTEAFF. DNA for the CDR3: TGTGCCAGCAGTTCTAATGCGGGGAACACTGAAGCTTTCTTT.

This clone was seen a handful of times. The gene calls are TRBV5-1 and TRBJ1-2; possible D gene TRBD1, 5 bases. With 0 bases removed from V and 5 bases from J, the gap between germline ends came to 14 bases. The CDR3 is made up of 15 amino acids. Germline CDR1 is SGHRS and CDR2 is YFSETQ. The chain's CDR3 is CASSLGQGERYGYTF. The DNA of the CDR3 is TGCGCCAGCAGCTTGGGCCAGGGTGAAAGATATGGCTACACCTTC. Looking up the rest from reference TRBV5-1 and TRBJ1-2 gives the full variable domain: KAGVTQTPRYLIKTRGQQVTLSCSPISGHRSVSWYQQTPGQGLQFLFEYFSETQRNKGNFPGRFSGRQFSNSRSEMNVSTLELGDSALYLCASSLGQGERYGYTFGSGTRLTVV.

This clone has only a few counts. V is TRBV4-3 and J is TRBJ2-6; D is undetermined. CDR1 is LGHNA, CDR2 YSLEER, per germline. This CDR3 region has 17 residues. The V gene lost 0 bases and the J gene lost 2 bases, with 11 bases spanning the gap. DNA of the CDR3: TGCGCCAGCAGCCAAGAAGTAAGAGGAACTGGGGCCAACGTCCTGACTTTC. Its protein product is CASSQEVRGTGANVLTF.

V and J are TRBV7-9 and TRBJ2-7, with D uncertain. Trimming took 5 bases from V and 7 from J, leaving 18 bases between them. Germline CDR1 and CDR2: SEHNR and FQNEAQ (reference sequence). This CDR3 comprises 14 residues. The CDR3 nucleotides are TGTGCCAGCAGCCAGCTAGGTAACCTTGTGGAGCAGTACTTC. Its translation: CASSQLGNLVEQYF.

The chain is built from TRBV7-2 and TRBJ1-6; D is perhaps TRBD1 (5 bases). Trimming took off 5 bases at V and 7 bases at J, with 18 bases between the two ends. The length of the CDR3 is 16 residues. Germline loops: CDR1 SGHTA, CDR2 FQGNSA. The CDR3 protein is CASSPAQALRNSPLHF. The CDR3 DNA is TGTGCCAGCAGCCCCGCACAGGCGTTGAGGAATTCACCCCTCCACTTT. The full variable domain, with the rest looked up from reference TRBV7-2 and TRBJ1-6, is GAGVSQSPSNKVTEKGKDVELRCDPISGHTALYWYRQSLGQGLEFLIYFQGNSAPDKSGLPSDRFSAERTGGSVSTLTIQRTQQEDSAVYLCASSPAQALRNSPLHFGNGTRLTVT.

The V and J genes are TRBV6-1 and TRBJ1-2, with D unclear. The germline V and J ends were trimmed by 5 bases and 0 bases, with 7 bases remaining between them. The CDR3 extends over 13 amino acids. Germline-derived CDR1 and CDR2 are MNHNS and SASEGT. The CDR3 nucleotides are TGTGCCAGCAGTAAGCTAGCTAACTATGGCTACACCTTC. Amino acids: CASSKLANYGYTF.